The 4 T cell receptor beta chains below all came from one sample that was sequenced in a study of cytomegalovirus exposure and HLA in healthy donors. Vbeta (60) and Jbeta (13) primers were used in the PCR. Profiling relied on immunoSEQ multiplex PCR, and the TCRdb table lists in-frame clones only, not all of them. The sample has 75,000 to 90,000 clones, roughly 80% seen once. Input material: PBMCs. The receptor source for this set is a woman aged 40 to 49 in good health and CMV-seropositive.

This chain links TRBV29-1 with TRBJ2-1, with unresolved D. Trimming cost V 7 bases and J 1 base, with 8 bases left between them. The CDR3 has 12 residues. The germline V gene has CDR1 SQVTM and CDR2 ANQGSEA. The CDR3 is CSGTESYNEQFF. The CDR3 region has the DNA TGCAGCGGTACAGAATCCTACAATGAGCAGTTCTTC.

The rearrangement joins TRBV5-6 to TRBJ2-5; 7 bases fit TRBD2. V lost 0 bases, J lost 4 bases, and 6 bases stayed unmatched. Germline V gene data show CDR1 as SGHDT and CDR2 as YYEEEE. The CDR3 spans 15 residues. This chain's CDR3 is CASSLVPSGRETQYF. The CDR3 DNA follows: TGTGCCAGCAGCTTGGTCCCTAGCGGTCGAGAGACCCAGTACTTC.

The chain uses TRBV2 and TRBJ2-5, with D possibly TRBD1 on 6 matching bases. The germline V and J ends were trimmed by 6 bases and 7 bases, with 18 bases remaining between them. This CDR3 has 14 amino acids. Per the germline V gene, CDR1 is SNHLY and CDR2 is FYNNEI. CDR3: CASSDTGSLATQYF. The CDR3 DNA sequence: TGTGCCAGCAGCGATACAGGGTCTCTGGCGACCCAGTACTTC. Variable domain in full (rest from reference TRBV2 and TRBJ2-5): EPEVTQTPSHQVTQMGQEVILRCVPISNHLYFYWYRQILGQKVEFLVSFYNNEISEKSEIFDDQFSVERPDGSNFTLKIRSTKLEDSAMYFCASSDTGSLATQYFGPGTRLLVL.

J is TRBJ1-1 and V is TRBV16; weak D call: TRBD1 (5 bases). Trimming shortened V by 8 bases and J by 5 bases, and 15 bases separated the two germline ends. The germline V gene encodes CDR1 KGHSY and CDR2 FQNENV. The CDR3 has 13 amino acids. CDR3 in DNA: TGTGCCAGCGGAGCAGGGTTTCTGACTGAAGCTTTCTTT. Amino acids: CASGAGFLTEAFF.